Below are 15 T cell receptor beta chains sequenced from a single sample in a study of blood T cells in healthy people across ages. Using a J-beta primer mix together with a sample-barcoded 5' primer, a second PCR was run for about 7 to 12 cycles. TCRdb reprocessed the 5' RACE reads with MiXCR, giving one entry per CDR3 protein. Among approximately 600,000 distinct CDR3 sequences listed, roughly 50% were seen once. Sequencing was done on a sample of blood. These receptors were collected from a man in his 60s in good health.

The chain recombines TRBV9 with TRBJ2-3; possible D gene TRBD2, 5 bases. Germline V gives CDR1 SGDLS, CDR2 YYNGEE. Trimming removed 4 bases from V and 2 bases from J, with 14 bases in between. The CDR3 runs to 15 residues. In DNA form, the CDR3 reads TGTGCCAGCAGCTCACTAGGATTGTCCACAGATACGCAGTATTTT. This sequence encodes CASSSLGLSTDTQYF.

This clonotype was seen a few times. The genes are TRBV27 and TRBJ2-7; TRBD2 might be the D (5 bases). Between the trimmed V and J ends, which lost 0 bases and 6 bases, there was a span of 18 bases. Germline V CDR1 and CDR2: MNHEY, SMNVEV (reference sequence). The CDR3 consists of 16 residues. The CDR3 region is CASSLSIGDRASEQYF. CDR3 sequence (DNA): TGTGCCAGCAGTTTATCAATCGGGGATAGGGCCTCCGAGCAGTACTTC.

The V and J genes are TRBV18 and TRBJ2-7; 9 nucleotides line up with TRBD1. The germline V gene encodes CDR1 KGHSH and CDR2 LQKENI. CDR3 length: 15 residues. The trim removed 3 bases at V and 3 bases at J, leaving 6 bases unmatched. The CDR3 protein is CASSPGQGNYYEQYF. The CDR3 bases are TGTGCCAGCTCACCGGGACAGGGAAACTACTACGAGCAGTACTTC.

This rearrangement joins TRBV7-9 to TRBJ1-2, with D perhaps matching TRBD1 (6 bases). CDR3 size: 15 residues. V was shortened by 2 bases and J by 7 bases, with 17 bases between the two germline ends. Per germline, CDR1 SEHNR and CDR2 FQNEAQ (reference sequence). Written as DNA, the CDR3 is TGTGCCAGCAGCTTATCGTCTGGGGGGCAGAGTGGCTACACCTTC. The encoded protein is CASSLSSGGQSGYTF.

The gene calls are TRBV28 and TRBJ2-1, with TRBD2 matching 8 bases. This CDR3 comprises 14 residues. CDR1 and CDR2 from the germline V gene are MDHEN and SYDVKM. Trimming cost V 8 bases and J 2 bases; bases outside gene matches: 5. The CDR3 here is CASGPGLAYNEQFF. Written as DNA, the CDR3 is TGTGCCAGCGGTCCGGGACTAGCCTACAATGAGCAGTTCTTC.

This clonotype appeared a few times. V is TRBV19 and J is TRBJ2-5; 8 bases align to TRBD2. Germline V gene lookup returns CDR1 LNHDA and CDR2 SQIVND (reference sequence). The V segment lost 4 bases and the J segment 2 bases; nucleotides outside the gene matches: 6. CDR3 length: 15 amino acids. DNA for the CDR3: TGTGCCAGTAGTAGGTCGCGGGGGGTACAAGAGACCCAGTACTTC. Residues: CASSRSRGVQETQYF.

This clonotype occurred a few times. The V gene is TRBV9, the J gene TRBJ2-7, with D perhaps assigned TRBD1 or TRBD2 (5 bases each). Trimming cost V 3 bases and J 0 bases, with 10 bases left between them. There are 14 residues in the CDR3. Germline lookup yields CDR1 SGDLS and CDR2 YYNGEE. In DNA form, the CDR3 reads TGTGCCAGCAGCGAGGAGGACAACTCCTACGAGCAGTACTTC. Amino acid sequence: CASSEEDNSYEQYF. The whole variable domain, remainder taken from reference TRBV9 and TRBJ2-7, is DSGVTQTPKHLITATGQRVTLRCSPRSGDLSVYWYQQSLDQGLQFLIQYYNGEERAKGNILERFSAQQFPDLHSELNLSSLELGDSALYFCASSEEDNSYEQYFGPGTRLTVT.

V is TRBV3-1 and J is TRBJ2-5; the D gene is possibly TRBD2 (5 bases). Trimming took off 0 bases at V and 11 bases at J, with 25 bases between the two ends. This CDR3 has 17 residues. The germline CDR1 and CDR2 sequences are LGHDT and YNNKEL (reference sequence). CDR3 loop: CASSQEGGQPFYDEQYF. CDR3 bases: TGTGCCAGCAGCCAAGAAGGAGGCCAGCCGTTTTATGATGAGCAGTACTTC.

This chain links TRBV29-1 with TRBJ2-5; D assignment may be TRBD1 or TRBD2 (5 bases each). The V gene lost 6 bases and the J gene lost 1 base, with 15 bases spanning the gap. This CDR3 contains 14 residues. Germline CDR1 SQVTM, CDR2 ANQGSEA. CDR3 nucleotide sequence: TGCAGCGTCTCTCGAGGGGAGCCCCAAGAGACCCAGTACTTC. Protein: CSVSRGEPQETQYF.

The gene calls are TRBV12-3 or TRBV12-4 and TRBJ2-3; D call uncertain. The germline V and J ends were trimmed by 0 bases and 1 base, with 8 bases remaining between them. The CDR3 spans 15 residues. CDR3 region: CASSLALIGTDTQYF. DNA for the CDR3: TGTGCCAGCAGTTTAGCCCTAATAGGCACAGATACGCAGTATTTT.

The CDR3 region is CSARLPGFTDTQYF. CDR3 in DNA: TGCAGTGCTCGGCTTCCCGGTTTCACAGATACGCAGTATTTT. The rearrangement links TRBV20-1 to TRBJ2-3; no clear D. The CDR3 length is 14 residues. V was clipped by 5 bases and J by 2 bases, with 14 bases between them. Germline V gives CDR1 DFQATT, CDR2 SNEGSKA (reference sequence).

This clonotype appeared a few times. J is TRBJ2-1 and V is TRBV29-1, with 9 bases identical to TRBD1. The CDR3 consists of 14 residues. Germline assignment: CDR1 SQVTM and CDR2 ANQGSEA. V shed 4 bases, J shed 3 bases, and the junction held 4 bases outside the gene matches. CDR3 DNA: TGCAGCGTTGCTATGACAGGGGGCTACAATGAGCAGTTCTTC. It specifies CSVAMTGGYNEQFF.

The gene calls are TRBV20-1 and TRBJ2-5; tentatively, D is TRBD2 (7 bases). CDR1 and CDR2 from the germline V gene are DFQATT and SNEGSKA (reference sequence). V was shortened by 5 bases and J by 1 base, with 17 bases between the two germline ends. This CDR3 has 15 residues. CDR3 DNA: TGCAGTGCTGGGGCCACGGGGGGCGGCCAAGAGACCCAGTACTTC. Protein sequence: CSAGATGGGQETQYF.

The V gene is TRBV5-1, the J gene TRBJ1-6; D unresolved. CDR3 size: 14 residues. V dropped 4 bases and J dropped 5 bases, with 10 bases sitting between them. Germline CDR1 is SGHRS and CDR2 is YFSETQ. The CDR3 loop reads CASSPGRDNSPLHF. In nucleotides, the CDR3 is TGCGCCAGCAGCCCTGGACGGGATAATTCACCCCTCCACTTT. Together with reference TRBV5-1 and TRBJ1-6, the CDR3 gives the full variable domain: KAGVTQTPRYLIKTRGQQVTLSCSPISGHRSVSWYQQTPGQGLQFLFEYFSETQRNKGNFPGRFSGRQFSNSRSEMNVSTLELGDSALYLCASSPGRDNSPLHFGNGTRLTVT.

This clonotype has more than one count but fewer than ten. This rearrangement joins TRBV29-1 to TRBJ1-5, with D perhaps matching TRBD1 (6 bases). Between the trimmed V and J ends, which lost 7 bases and 2 bases, there was a span of 18 bases. CDR3 length: 15 amino acids. Germline CDR1 is SQVTM and CDR2 is ANQGSEA. The CDR3 loop reads CSATTGGSGNQPQHF. CDR3 coding DNA: TGCAGCGCCACGACTGGGGGCAGCGGCAATCAGCCCCAGCATTTT. The full variable domain, completed using reference TRBV29-1 and TRBJ1-5, is SAVISQKPSRDICQRGTSLTIQCQVDSQVTMMFWYRQQPGQSLTLIATANQGSEATYESGFVIDKFPISRPNLTFSTLTVSNMSPEDSSIYLCSATTGGSGNQPQHFGDGTRLSIL.